The subject of this entry is one TCR beta chain. The CDR3 runs 11 residues. V was shortened by 6 bases and J by 16 bases, with 15 bases between the two germline ends. Sequenced by immunoSEQ multiplex PCR; TCRdb stores in-frame clones only, minus some. The table shows around 250,000 clones, with around 83% occurring only once. The data stem from a study of blood T cell repertoires in COVID-19. Study overall: In each case, the material was cDNA or gDNA derived from T cells, B-cell-depleted T cells, or PBMCs.

The sequence derives from a woman younger than 35 with acute or convalescent COVID-19. Sequenced sample: peripheral blood. The chain combines TRBV12-3 or TRBV12-4 with TRBJ1-4, with TRBD1 as a possible D gene (5 bases). The CDR3 sequence: CASSRGQERFF. In DNA, the CDR3 is TGTGCCAGCAGCCGCGGACAAGAAAGGTTTTTT.